This T cell receptor beta chain was sequenced for a study of T-cell reconstitution after alpha-beta-depleted transplantation in children (dated by TCRdb to about 2016). About the investigation overall: The study quantitatively tracked T-cell immune reconstitution after TCRalphabeta/CD19-depleted allogeneic hematopoietic cell transplantation in children using TCR repertoire profiling. General study outcomes and caveats: In some patients, the high TCRbeta diversity seen at day 60 was put down to recipient T cells and intrathymic progenitors that had survived conditioning. Apparently early alphabetaT-cell count recovery about two months after transplant reportedly relied on only several hundred rapidly expanded clones derived from non-depleted graft cells. Over the following months the frequencies of hyperexpanded clones went down, and after one year T-cell counts and TCRbeta diversity were mostly credited to newly produced T cells.

The sample's treatment or condition label, in plain terms: allogeneic hematopoietic cell transplantation with graft depleted of TCRalphabeta T cells and CD19 B cells. Transplant recipients were children who received TCRalphabeta/CD19-depleted allogeneic hematopoietic cell grafts. This clonotype was seen a few times. Its cognate antigen has yet to be identified. No qualities accompany the bases; no much larger clone lies one base away. The library was built by means of PCR. The instrument given in TCRdb is Illumina HiSeq 2500. TCR libraries were prepared with molecular barcoding, using unique molecular identifiers to normalize TCRbeta repertoire quantification. TCRdb redid the processing of the public reads, applying fastp at Q25 and MiXCR, and retained in-frame beta chains. Every CDR3 protein is listed once, alongside the most common genes and DNA of its rows. In this sample the table shows about 900,000 distinct CDR3 sequences, about 30% of which occur a single time. Roughly 27% of the sample is taken by the ten largest.

In the germline V gene (reference sequence), CDR1 corresponds to LGHDT and CDR2 to YNNKEL. Counted from cysteine to phenylalanine, this CDR3 has 14 amino acids. Solely the CDR3 DNA is kept, with 42 bases framed from the first base. The V and J ends are trimmed by 1 base and 4 bases, leaving 10 bases between them. Material: PBMCs, mostly from graft donor cells, obtained 360 days after TCRalphabeta/CD19-depleted stem cell transplant. This TCR came from a boy under two years old who had a stem cell transplant for SCID, so the T cells may come from the graft donor. The V and J genes are TRBV3-1 and TRBJ1-1; TRBD1 is a weak D gene call, 5 bases matching. The DNA reads as follows: TGTGCCAGCAGCCAAGGGGGCGGGAGCACTGAAGCTTTCTTT. It is translated as CASSQGGGSTEAFF.